This T cell receptor beta chain was captured in a study of blood T cell repertoires in COVID-19. In the study overall: COVID-19 samples, acute and convalescent, were from the United States, Italy and Spain.

In the authors' methods: The assay estimated nucleated cells by amplifying reference gene primers. TCRdb's copy holds only in-frame clones and misses some; the assay was immunoSEQ multiplex PCR. The DNA was the basis for D and trimming; V, J and clone size are from that table. The top ten clones hold under 3% of a sample with about 250,000 clones, roughly nine tenths of them seen once. The V gene's germline CDR1 is MGHRA and CDR2 YSYEKL. Trimming stripped 3 bases from V and 0 bases from J, with 9 bases between. The CDR3 is 15 amino acids. Recovered status applied to Cohort 3 donors who had two consecutive negative PCRs. It also applied to those with clearance or with symptom resolution.

This sequence was found in a woman younger than 35 who had recovered from COVID-19. The source material was PBMCs or T cells enriched from blood (not recorded which). V and J are TRBV4-1 and TRBJ2-1, with a possible D match to TRBD2 (5 bases). In DNA, the CDR3 is TGCGCCAGCAGCCAGGCGGGTGACTCCTACAATGAGCAGTTCTTC. Translation: CASSQAGDSYNEQFF.